The next 32 T cell receptor beta chains were all read from a single sample in a study of spatial heterogeneity in lung cancer. No antigen is known for these receptors. Documented time point: sample taken at primary tumor resection. The study, taken as a whole, reports: Mutation tallies in tumors tracked expanded intratumoral alpha and beta TCR counts.

TCRdb independently ran MiXCR on the 5' RACE reads; one entry per CDR3 protein. The sample holds 18,000 or so distinct CDR3 sequences, 8.5% to 10% seen once. The sample here was lung tumor tissue, taken at surgery. These TCRs come from a female donor with early-stage non-small cell lung cancer.

This clonotype was found many times. This beta chain lies outside the target of a library built for alpha chains; its clone size means little. This chain joins TRBV3-1 and TRBJ1-6; perhaps TRBD1 as D (5 bases). CDR1 is LGHDT, CDR2 YNNKEL, per germline (reference sequence). The V and J ends lost 0 bases and 10 bases respectively, with 16 bases between them. The CDR3 spans 16 residues. This chain's CDR3 is CASSQDVGREESPLHF. The CDR3 DNA sequence: TGTGCCAGCAGCCAAGACGTCGGCAGGGAGGAATCACCCCTCCACTTT.

This clonotype was observed many times. This beta chain is an unintended read in a library built for alpha chains; its size means little. The chain employs TRBV7-2 and TRBJ1-3; D is undetermined. This CDR3 has 13 amino acids. Deletions cut 1 base from V and 9 bases from J, with 10 bases between. In germline, CDR1 is SGHTA, CDR2 FQGNSA. CDR3 coding DNA: TGTGCCAGCAGCTTAGACGGTAGCGGCACCATATATTTT. This gives the protein CASSLDGSGTIYF.

This clonotype ranks as medium-sized. This beta chain appears as a stray read in a library generated for alpha chains; its size is not informative. The gene calls are TRBV6-5 and TRBJ1-3, with unresolved D. Germline V gene sequence: CDR1 MNHEY, CDR2 SVGAGI. CDR3 length: 12 residues. Trimming took 5 bases from V and 4 from J, leaving 6 bases between them. The CDR3 reads CASSPQGNTIYF. CDR3 nucleotide sequence: TGTGCCAGCAGTCCCCAGGGAAACACCATATATTTT.

As for this clonotype: Since it is a stray read in a library aimed at alpha chains, this beta chain has a size that is not meaningful. The chain has TRBV4-3 and TRBJ2-7; possibly TRBD2 for D (6 bases). V lost 0 bases and J 0 bases, leaving 12 bases between the germline ends. From germline, CDR1 is LGHNA and CDR2 YSLEER. This CDR3 region has 16 residues. CDR3 region: CASSQDGDGSSYEQYF. As DNA, the CDR3 is TGCGCCAGCAGCCAAGACGGGGACGGGAGCTCCTACGAGCAGTACTTC.

This clonotype was seen more than once but under ten times. This beta chain is a stray read from a library made for alpha chains; its abundance is not meaningful. The J gene is TRBJ2-3, the V gene TRBV15, with 7 bases that match TRBD1. The V gene's germline CDR1 is LNHNV and CDR2 YYDKDF (reference sequence). Germline trimming cut 6 bases from V and 4 bases from J; bases unmatched to any gene: 7. This CDR3 contains 14 residues. CDR3 sequence reads: CATRERGRADTQYF. CDR3 coding DNA: TGTGCCACCAGGGAGAGGGGGCGGGCAGATACGCAGTATTTT.

Comment on this clonotype: This beta chain lies outside the target of a library built for alpha chains; its clone size means little. The V call is TRBV7-9, the J call TRBJ2-2; the match to TRBD1 covers 11 bases. V lost 3 bases and J lost 6; bases outside the gene matches: 3. Germline loops: CDR1 SEHNR, CDR2 FQNEAQ (reference sequence). The CDR3 has 15 amino acids. CDR3 DNA: TGTGCCAGCAGCTTGGACAGGGGGCTTTCCGGGGAGCTGTTTTTT. Translating it yields CASSLDRGLSGELFF.

The sample holds many counts of this clonotype. The junction does not match germline at one end; this may be a read error. Within a library made for alpha chains, this beta chain is off target, and its count is uninformative. The chain links TRBV20-1 to TRBJ1-1; the D is unclear. This CDR3 has 16 amino acids. Germline CDR1 and CDR2: DFQATT and SNEGSKA (reference sequence). CDR3 sequence reads: CSARDIDLVINTEAFF. The CDR3 DNA reads as TGCAGTGCCAGAGACATCGACCTAGTTATTAACACTGAAGCTTTCTTT.

Comment on this clonotype: Since it is a stray read in a library aimed at alpha chains, this beta chain has a size that is not meaningful. This chain's CDR3 is CASSSRLGTNTGELFF. CDR3 DNA: TGTGCCAGCTCCAGTCGCCTGGGGACGAACACCGGGGAGCTGTTTTTT. This rearrangement joins TRBV18 to TRBJ2-2; D is undetermined. Per germline, CDR1 KGHSH and CDR2 LQKENI. The CDR3 extends over 16 amino acids. V gave up 6 bases and J gave up 0 bases, with 14 bases separating them.

This clonotype was seen a handful of times. The size of this beta chain means little, since it is a stray read in a library made for alpha chains. The chain has TRBV27 and TRBJ1-6; D unclear. The CDR3 totals 15 residues. Germline V gene lookup returns CDR1 MNHEY and CDR2 SMNVEV (reference sequence). Trimming pared 4 bases from V and 10 bases from J, leaving 17 bases between. The CDR3 is CASSSSVLRGSPLHF. The CDR3 region has the DNA TGTGCCAGCAGTTCTTCCGTCCTACGTGGGTCACCCCTCCACTTT.

On this clonotype: Being off target in a library aimed at alpha chains, this beta chain has a size of little meaning. CDR3 sequence: CASSRQGSYGYTF. Here the CDR3 DNA reads TGTGCCAGCAGCCGACAGGGTTCCTATGGCTACACCTTC. The V and J genes are TRBV6-5 and TRBJ1-2; 7 nucleotides match TRBD1. With V trimmed by 6 bases and J by 4 bases, 5 bases remained unmatched. Germline assignment: CDR1 MNHEY and CDR2 SVGAGI. This CDR3 comprises 13 residues.

This clonotype was observed a handful of times. The size of this beta chain means little, since it is a stray read in a library made for alpha chains. V and J are TRBV7-9 and TRBJ2-5; 8 bases line up with TRBD1. Looked up from germline, CDR1 is SEHNR and CDR2 is FQNEAQ (reference sequence). The V and J ends lost 5 bases and 3 bases, in that order; junction bases with no gene match: 8. The CDR3 totals 15 residues. CDR3 sequence: CASSPTGEHKETQYF. In DNA form, the CDR3 reads TGTGCCAGCAGCCCGACAGGGGAGCATAAAGAGACCCAGTACTTC. Looking up the rest from reference TRBV7-9 and TRBJ2-5 gives the full variable domain: DTGVSQNPRHKITKRGQNVTFRCDPISEHNRLYWYRQTLGQGPEFLTYFQNEAQLEKSRLLSDRFSAERPKGSFSTLEIQRTEQGDSAMYLCASSPTGEHKETQYFGPGTRLLVL.

The sample holds many counts of this clonotype. A library made for alpha chains picked up this beta chain off target, so its size means little. The rearrangement uses TRBV2 and TRBJ2-1, with D possibly being TRBD2 (6 bases). The germline V gene has CDR1 SNHLY and CDR2 FYNNEI. CDR3 length: 15 amino acids. Trimming shortened V by 2 bases and J by 5 bases, and 13 bases separated the two germline ends. Here the CDR3 reads CASSEPQGLNNEQFF. The CDR3 DNA reads as TGTGCCAGCAGTGAACCCCAGGGACTGAACAATGAGCAGTTCTTC.

Ten or more counts support this clonotype. This beta chain is a stray sequence in a library constructed for alpha chains; its clone size is not meaningful. The chain is built from TRBV7-2 and TRBJ2-7; 10 positions match TRBD2. Germline lookup yields CDR1 SGHTA and CDR2 FQGNSA. V gave up 0 bases and J gave up 3 bases; unmatched junction bases: 8. The CDR3 runs to 17 residues. CDR3 amino acids: CASSLASGGARSYEQYF. In DNA, the CDR3 is TGTGCCAGCAGCTTAGCGAGCGGGGGGGCCAGAAGCTACGAGCAGTACTTC.

To note about this clonotype: For a library built for alpha chains, this beta chain is a stray read; little rests on its size. The chain couples TRBV28 to TRBJ1-1; D is unclear. Between the trimmed V and J ends, which lost 5 bases and 2 bases, there was a span of 12 bases. The CDR3 length is 14 residues. Germline CDR1 reads MDHEN; CDR2 reads SYDVKM. This CDR3 reads CASSVMSGNTEAFF. CDR3 sequence (DNA): TGTGCCAGCAGTGTTATGTCGGGTAACACTGAAGCTTTCTTT. Combining the CDR3 with reference TRBV28 and TRBJ1-1 gives the whole variable domain DVKVTQSSRYLVKRTGEKVFLECVQDMDHENMFWYRQDPGLGLRLIYFSYDVKMKEKGDIPEGYSVSREKKERFSLILESASTNQTSMYLCASSVMSGNTEAFFGQGTRLTVV.

This clonotype was detected many times. Being off target in a library aimed at alpha chains, this beta chain has a size of little meaning. This chain uses TRBV3-1 with TRBJ1-6; 10 positions match TRBD1. V was clipped by 1 base and J by 7 bases; unmatched bases: 1. Germline-derived CDR1 and CDR2 are LGHDT and YNNKEL (reference sequence). This CDR3 has 15 residues. The CDR3 nucleotides read TGTGCCAGCAGCCAAGGGACAGGGGGAAATTCACCCCTCCACTTT. This gives the protein CASSQGTGGNSPLHF.

This clonotype was detected only a few times. In a library made to pick up alpha chains, this beta chain is a stray read with a size that means little. The chain carries TRBV6-6 and TRBJ2-7; 11 bases match TRBD1. Germline V gene lookup returns CDR1 MNHNY and CDR2 SVGAGI (reference sequence). With V trimmed by 0 bases and J by 2 bases, 0 bases remained unmatched. The CDR3 totals 15 residues. The CDR3 DNA reads as TGTGCCAGCAGTTACTCGGGACAGGGGGCCTACGAGCAGTACTTC. It translates to CASSYSGQGAYEQYF.

As to this clonotype: A library made for alpha chains picked up this beta chain off target, so its size means little. The chain is built from TRBV30 and TRBJ2-3, with 13 bases that match TRBD2. The CDR3 length is 16 residues. Losses at the gene ends were 1 base for V and 3 bases for J; bases not matched to a gene: 4. The V gene's germline CDR1 is GTSNPN and CDR2 SVGIG (reference sequence). Written as DNA, the CDR3 is TGTGCCTGGAGTGGAGGGACTAGCGGGGAAACAGATACGCAGTATTTT. It encodes CAWSGGTSGETDTQYF.

In the case of this clonotype: Being off target in a library aimed at alpha chains, this beta chain has a size of little meaning. This chain uses TRBV29-1 with TRBJ1-2, with a weak D call TRBD1 (5 bases). This CDR3 comprises 12 residues. The V gene lost 7 bases and the J gene lost 7 bases, with 16 bases spanning the gap. The germline gives CDR1 SQVTM, CDR2 ANQGSEA. For the CDR3, the DNA is TGCAGCGCTCTGGGGGTCTATGTTGGCTACACCTTC. It yields the protein CSALGVYVGYTF.

This clonotype was seen at least ten times. Being off target in a library aimed at alpha chains, this beta chain has a size of little meaning. The chain joins TRBV9 to TRBJ2-3; 7 bases map to TRBD1. This CDR3 contains 15 residues. V shed 3 bases, J shed 1 base, and the junction held 5 bases outside the gene matches. Germline CDR1 SGDLS, CDR2 YYNGEE. The DNA for the CDR3 is TGTGCCAGCAGCGGTCCCGGGACAGGCACAGATACGCAGTATTTT. Amino acid sequence: CASSGPGTGTDTQYF. The full variable domain, completed using reference TRBV9 and TRBJ2-3, is DSGVTQTPKHLITATGQRVTLRCSPRSGDLSVYWYQQSLDQGLQFLIQYYNGEERAKGNILERFSAQQFPDLHSELNLSSLELGDSALYFCASSGPGTGTDTQYFGPGTRLTVL.

This clonotype was seen more than once but under ten times. This beta chain appears as a stray read in a library generated for alpha chains; its size is not informative. The rearrangement links TRBV28 to TRBJ1-1, with D uncertain. The CDR3 has 12 amino acids. Trimming cost V 3 bases and J 7 bases, with 9 bases left between them. CDR1 and CDR2 from the germline V gene are MDHEN and SYDVKM. In DNA, the CDR3 is TGTGCCAGCAGTTTCCAGGCTCTTGAAGCTTTCTTT. Translation: CASSFQALEAFF.

The table lists this clonotype with many counts. This beta chain appears as a stray read in a library generated for alpha chains; its size is not informative. The J gene is TRBJ2-3, the V gene TRBV5-6; possible D gene TRBD2, 6 bases. CDR1 and CDR2 from the germline V gene are SGHDT and YYEEEE. CDR3 length: 15 residues. Trimming removed 0 bases at V and 2 bases at J, with 10 bases between. The CDR3 region is CASSLEGGVTDTQYF. Here the CDR3 DNA reads TGTGCCAGCAGCTTGGAGGGCGGGGTCACAGATACGCAGTATTTT.

As for this clonotype: At one end, the junction sequence differs from germline, possibly due to a read error. As an off-target read in a library built for alpha chains, this beta chain has a frequency of little significance. The genes are TRBV11-1 and TRBJ2-1; tentatively, D is TRBD1 or TRBD2 (5 bases each). The CDR3 has 16 amino acids. Germline-derived CDR1 and CDR2 are SGHAT and FQDESV (reference sequence). The CDR3 nucleotides are TGTGTCAGCAGCCAAGGCCCGGGACCCTTATACAATGAGCAGTTCTTC. It codes for CVSSQGPGPLYNEQFF. Looking up the rest from reference TRBV11-1 and TRBJ2-1 gives the full variable domain: EAEVAQSPRYKITEKSQAVAFWCDPISGHATLYWYRQILGQGPELLVQFQDESVVDDSQLPKDRFSAERLKGVDSTLKIQPAELGDSAMYLCVSSQGPGPLYNEQFFGPGTRLTVL.

This clonotype was seen more than once but under ten times. For a library built for alpha chains, this beta chain is a stray read; little rests on its size. V gene TRBV24-1 combines with J gene TRBJ2-5, with D maybe TRBD2 (5 bases). The V end lost 4 bases, the J end lost 7 bases, and 21 bases lay between the germline ends. Germline values: CDR1 KGHDR, CDR2 SFDVKD. The CDR3 spans 16 residues. In DNA form, the CDR3 reads TGTGCCACCAGTGACCCCGGAAGAGAGGGCCGGAGGACCCAGTACTTC. It codes for CATSDPGREGRRTQYF.

At least ten counts were recorded for this clonotype. In a library made to pick up alpha chains, this beta chain is a stray read with a size that means little. The chain recombines TRBV9 with TRBJ1-4; 8 bases align to TRBD1. Germline V gene sequence: CDR1 SGDLS, CDR2 YYNGEE. V gave up 4 bases and J gave up 8 bases; unmatched junction bases: 10. The CDR3 covers 15 residues. The CDR3 region has the DNA TGTGCCAGCAGCCCGGGGGACAGGCCGGGGGAAAAACTGTTTTTT. Its protein is CASSPGDRPGEKLFF.

This clonotype has at least ten counts. The library was prepared for alpha chains; this beta chain is a stray read, so its frequency means little. The chain carries TRBV11-2 and TRBJ2-2; D perhaps matches TRBD2 (6 bases). V lost 3 bases and J 7 bases, leaving 12 bases between the germline ends. Germline V gene data show CDR1 as SGHAT and CDR2 as FQNNGV. The length of the CDR3 is 14 residues. DNA of the CDR3: TGTGCCAGCAGCTTCACTAGCTCAAGCGGGGAGCTGTTTTTT. Translating gives CASSFTSSSGELFF.

Turning to this clonotype: Because the library targeted alpha chains, this beta chain is an off-target read whose size means little. The J gene is TRBJ2-6, the V gene TRBV28, with TRBD1 identical over 7 bases. The CDR3 contains 18 residues. Germline assignment: CDR1 MDHEN and CDR2 SYDVKM. After removal of 3 bases from V and 2 bases from J, the junction contained 10 bases not matched to a gene. The CDR3 spells CASSFRSPDRAGANVLTF. The CDR3 bases are TGTGCCAGCAGTTTCCGATCCCCTGACAGGGCTGGGGCCAACGTCCTGACTTTC.

The sample holds a few counts of this clonotype. This beta chain is an unintended read in a library built for alpha chains; its size means little. This chain uses TRBV5-6 with TRBJ2-7; D is undetermined. Trimming left V 1 base short and J 4 bases short, with 9 bases between. Per germline, CDR1 SGHDT and CDR2 YYEEEE. This CDR3 is 13 amino acids long. The DNA for the CDR3 is TGTGCCAGCAGCTTGCTCGGGCGGTACGAGCAGTACTTC. Translating gives CASSLLGRYEQYF.

In the case of this clonotype: With the library built for alpha chains, this beta chain is off target and its frequency is not meaningful. The chain has TRBV6-1 and TRBJ1-1, with 10 bases matching TRBD1. J gave up 4 bases and V 7 bases, and 6 bases lay outside the gene matches. Per germline, CDR1 MNHNS and CDR2 SASEGT. CDR3 length: 14 residues. The CDR3 loop reads CASTVTGGITEAFF. CDR3 coding DNA: TGTGCCAGCACCGTGACAGGGGGCATCACTGAAGCTTTCTTT.

This clonotype turned up a few times. This beta chain represents an off-target read in a library built for alpha chains; its size is of limited meaning. The rearrangement uses TRBV21-1 and TRBJ1-2. TRBV21-1 counts as a pseudogene. The CDR3 totals 8 residues. The CDR3 sequence is CAKNGYTF. The CDR3 DNA is TGTGCCAAGAATGGCTACACCTTC.

This clonotype was recorded a few times. Since it is a stray read in a library aimed at alpha chains, this beta chain has a size that is not meaningful. The chain couples TRBV9 to TRBJ1-3; D is undetermined. CDR1 is SGDLS and CDR2 is YYNGEE in the germline V gene. This CDR3 region has 17 residues. The V gene lost 2 bases and the J gene lost 0 bases, with 15 bases spanning the gap. CDR3 amino acids: CASSVEVFADSGNTIYF. The CDR3 region has the DNA TGTGCCAGCAGCGTCGAGGTTTTCGCGGACTCTGGAAACACCATATATTTT. Drawing the rest from reference TRBV9 and TRBJ1-3, the complete variable domain is DSGVTQTPKHLITATGQRVTLRCSPRSGDLSVYWYQQSLDQGLQFLIQYYNGEERAKGNILERFSAQQFPDLHSELNLSSLELGDSALYFCASSVEVFADSGNTIYFGEGSWLTVV.

This clonotype was detected a few times. This beta chain is a stray read from a library made for alpha chains; its abundance is not meaningful. The chain links TRBV28 to TRBJ2-7, with a tentative D call TRBD1 (6 bases). Per germline, CDR1 MDHEN and CDR2 SYDVKM. Trimming shortened V by 6 bases and J by 2 bases, and 11 bases separated the two germline ends. The CDR3 covers 13 residues. This CDR3 reads CASSQTGPYEQYF. The CDR3 bases are TGTGCCAGCAGCCAGACAGGACCCTACGAGCAGTACTTC. Based on the CDR3 plus reference TRBV28 and TRBJ2-7, the full variable domain is DVKVTQSSRYLVKRTGEKVFLECVQDMDHENMFWYRQDPGLGLRLIYFSYDVKMKEKGDIPEGYSVSREKKERFSLILESASTNQTSMYLCASSQTGPYEQYFGPGTRLTVT.

About this clonotype: As an off-target read in a library built for alpha chains, this beta chain has a frequency of little significance. The J gene is TRBJ2-3, the V gene TRBV9; D is unclear. This CDR3 has 15 residues. V shed 0 bases and J shed 3 bases, with 11 bases lying between them. Germline-derived CDR1 and CDR2 are SGDLS and YYNGEE. CDR3 coding DNA: TGTGCCAGCAGCGTAGGGGGATATTGGACAGATACGCAGTATTTT. It encodes CASSVGGYWTDTQYF.